This TCR beta chain appears in the sequencing data of a study of blood T cell repertoires in COVID-19. This CDR3 spans 16 amino acids. V was pared by 2 bases and J by 6 bases, with 18 bases between. The germline V gene encodes CDR1 MGHRA and CDR2 YSYEKL. Profiled with immunoSEQ multiplex PCR; TCRdb holds only in-frame clones, not every one. The table has approximately 270,000 clones, 85% to 90% seen once. V is TRBV4-1 and J is TRBJ2-3; the D is unclear. This sequence originates from a woman in her 30s with acute COVID-19. The sequencing input was PBMCs or T cells enriched from blood (not recorded which). For the CDR3, the DNA is TGCGCCAGCAGCCAACAGACTGGCAGTACGTCCGATACGCAGTATTTT. As protein: CASSQQTGSTSDTQYF.